The 16 T cell receptor beta chains in this list originate from one sample, sequenced in a study of CD8+ T cells in alopecia areata. RNA extraction and reverse transcription yielded cDNA as sequencing template. TCRdb's table, derived via immunoSEQ multiplex PCR, lists solely in-frame clones and lacks some. In the table there are about 140,000 clones, about 47% of which are singletons. This specimen was CD4+ T cells sorted from blood, taken at week 0. Receptor source: a human donor with alopecia areata.

This clone occurred a few times. This chain uses TRBV7-2 with TRBJ2-5; TRBD1 matches at 7 bases. Germline V gene data show CDR1 as SGHTA and CDR2 as FQGNSA. The V gene end was trimmed by 1 base and the J gene end by 10 bases; junction bases not matched to a gene: 0. The CDR3 is 11 amino acids. CDR3 in DNA: TGTGCCAGCAGCTTAGGGACAGGCCAGTACTTC. Its protein product is CASSLGTGQYF.

The J gene is TRBJ1-4, the V gene TRBV9, with 8 bases fitting TRBD1. Trimming took 4 bases from V and 1 from J; bases not matched to a gene: 9. The CDR3 consists of 17 residues. Germline loops: CDR1 SGDLS, CDR2 YYNGEE. CDR3 coding DNA: TGTGCCAGCAGCACCGGACAGGGAGGTGGAACTAATGAAAAACTGTTTTTT. This gives the protein CASSTGQGGGTNEKLFF.

The chain uses TRBV30 and TRBJ2-1; TRBD2 agrees at 8 bases. Germline trimming cut 4 bases from V and 4 bases from J; bases unmatched to any gene: 3. The CDR3 runs to 13 residues. Germline V gene sequence: CDR1 GTSNPN, CDR2 SVGIG (reference sequence). Written as DNA, the CDR3 is TGTGCCTGGACTAGCGGGTTTTACAATGAGCAGTTCTTC. Amino acids: CAWTSGFYNEQFF.

This clone was counted a single time. The chain has TRBV18 and TRBJ2-7; no definite D call. Germline assignment: CDR1 KGHSH and CDR2 LQKENI. CDR3 length: 12 amino acids. Trimming cost V 2 bases and J 7 bases, with 9 bases left between them. This CDR3 reads CASSPTEWEQYF. In DNA, the CDR3 is TGTGCCAGCTCACCAACGGAATGGGAGCAGTACTTC.

This clone was detected only once. The V call is TRBV15, the J call TRBJ2-2, with D uncertain. V lost 3 bases to trimming and J lost 4 bases, with 6 bases between them. CDR3 length: 13 amino acids. Germline CDR1 is LNHNV and CDR2 is YYDKDF (reference sequence). The CDR3 DNA follows: TGTGCCACCAGCAGGGCCTTCACCGGGGAGCTGTTTTTT. This codes for CATSRAFTGELFF.

Only a few counts were recorded for this clone. V gene TRBV4-1 combines with J gene TRBJ2-6; D is unresolved. CDR1 and CDR2 from the germline V gene are MGHRA and YSYEKL. V was pared by 6 bases and J by 0 bases, with 12 bases between. This CDR3 contains 16 residues. In nucleotides, the CDR3 is TGCGCCAGCAGTCGCGGCGGTAACTCTGGGGCCAACGTCCTGACTTTC. Protein sequence: CASSRGGNSGANVLTF.

CDR3 protein: CASSLVSSGPTGELFF. The DNA for the CDR3 is TGCGCCAGCAGCTTGGTGTCTAGCGGTCCCACCGGGGAGCTGTTTTTT. This chain joins TRBV5-1 and TRBJ2-2; 7 bases are a match to TRBD2. Trimming cost V 0 bases and J 4 bases; bases outside gene matches: 6. Germline CDR1 SGHRS, CDR2 YFSETQ. The CDR3 has 16 residues.

This rearrangement joins TRBV7-9 to TRBJ1-4; unclear D gene. Germline V CDR1 and CDR2: SEHNR, FQNEAQ (reference sequence). This CDR3 has 15 residues. V was pared by 1 base and J by 4 bases, with 10 bases between. CDR3 bases: TGTGCCAGCAGCTTAGGGGCACCTTATAATGAAAAACTGTTTTTT. It is translated as CASSLGAPYNEKLFF.

This chain connects TRBV30 to TRBJ1-2; tentatively, D is TRBD1 (5 bases). This CDR3 comprises 12 residues. Between the trimmed V and J ends, which lost 4 bases and 5 bases, there was a span of 11 bases. The germline V gene encodes CDR1 GTSNPN and CDR2 SVGIG (reference sequence). The CDR3 nucleotides are TGTGCCTGGAAGTCCGGGGCTTATGGCTACACCTTC. This translates into CAWKSGAYGYTF.

The V gene is TRBV5-4, the J gene TRBJ2-5; 9 positions agree with TRBD1. This CDR3 spans 13 amino acids. Germline V gene data show CDR1 as SGHNT and CDR2 as YYREEE (reference sequence). Trimming removed 4 bases from V and 5 bases from J; junction bases left unmatched: 3. The CDR3 DNA is TGTGCCAGCAGCGGGGACAGGGCTGAGACCCAGTACTTC. Translated, it gives CASSGDRAETQYF.

This clone was picked up one time. The chain uses TRBV5-6 and TRBJ1-2, with D tentatively TRBD1 (6 bases). The germline V gene has CDR1 SGHDT and CDR2 YYEEEE. V was cut by 4 bases and J by 4 bases, with 14 bases left in between. The CDR3 covers 14 residues. The CDR3 DNA reads as TGTGCCAGCAGCCGTGTAGGGGACATCTATGGCTACACCTTC. Residues: CASSRVGDIYGYTF.

CDR3 nucleotides: TGCAGCGTTGATCGGGGGAGGATGGGCACTGAAGCTTTCTTT. Encoded protein: CSVDRGRMGTEAFF. The V call is TRBV29-1, the J call TRBJ1-1; TRBD1 is a possible D gene (5 bases). Looked up from germline, CDR1 is SQVTM and CDR2 is ANQGSEA. The CDR3 is 14 amino acids. V lost 3 bases to trimming and J lost 4 bases, with 15 bases between them.

The chain couples TRBV29-1 to TRBJ2-1, with D tentatively TRBD1 or TRBD2 (6 bases each). The ends were cut back, 5 bases at V and 9 bases at J, with 14 bases in the middle. This CDR3 region has 12 residues. Per the germline V gene, CDR1 is SQVTM and CDR2 is ANQGSEA. The CDR3 protein is CSVSGGTGEQFF. Written as DNA, the CDR3 is TGCAGCGTTTCCGGGGGCACGGGTGAGCAGTTCTTC.

The gene calls are TRBV5-1 and TRBJ2-1; 7 bases line up with TRBD2. CDR1 is SGHRS, CDR2 YFSETQ, per germline. V dropped 3 bases and J dropped 7; count of bases not matched to a gene: 13. CDR3 length: 16 amino acids. CDR3 in amino acids: CASSSLEAGSANEQFF. The CDR3 coding sequence is TGCGCCAGCAGCTCCCTAGAAGCGGGATCGGCGAATGAGCAGTTCTTC.

The chain links TRBV7-9 to TRBJ2-3; D possibly corresponds to TRBD1 (6 bases). The V and J ends lost 3 bases and 0 bases respectively, with 10 bases between them. CDR3 length: 15 residues. In germline, CDR1 is SEHNR, CDR2 FQNEAQ (reference sequence). CDR3 nucleotides: TGTGCCAGCAGCTTGGGGGACACTAGCACAGATACGCAGTATTTT. As protein: CASSLGDTSTDTQYF.

The V call is TRBV4-1, the J call TRBJ1-1; D possibly corresponds to TRBD1 (6 bases). Germline CDR1 and CDR2: MGHRA and YSYEKL. CDR3 length: 13 residues. Trimming cost V 3 bases and J 3 bases, with 8 bases left between them. CDR3 residues: CASSHSGDTEAFF. The CDR3 DNA reads TGCGCCAGCAGCCATTCAGGGGACACTGAAGCTTTCTTT.